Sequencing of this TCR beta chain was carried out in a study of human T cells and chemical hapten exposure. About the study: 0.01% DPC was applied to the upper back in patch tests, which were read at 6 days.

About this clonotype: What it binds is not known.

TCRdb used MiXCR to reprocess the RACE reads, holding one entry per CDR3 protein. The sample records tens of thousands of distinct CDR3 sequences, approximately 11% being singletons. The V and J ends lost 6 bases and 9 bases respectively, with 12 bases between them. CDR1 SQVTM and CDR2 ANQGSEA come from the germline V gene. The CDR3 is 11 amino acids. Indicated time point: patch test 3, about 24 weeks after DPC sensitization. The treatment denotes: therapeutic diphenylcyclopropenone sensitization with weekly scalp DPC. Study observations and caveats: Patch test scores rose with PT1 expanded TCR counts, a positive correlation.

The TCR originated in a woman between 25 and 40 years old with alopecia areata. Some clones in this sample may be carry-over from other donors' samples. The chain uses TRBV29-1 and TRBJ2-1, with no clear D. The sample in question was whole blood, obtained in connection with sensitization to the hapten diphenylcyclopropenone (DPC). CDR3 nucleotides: TGCAGCGTCCCCGACCGGACTGAGCAGTTCTTC. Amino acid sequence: CSVPDRTEQFF.